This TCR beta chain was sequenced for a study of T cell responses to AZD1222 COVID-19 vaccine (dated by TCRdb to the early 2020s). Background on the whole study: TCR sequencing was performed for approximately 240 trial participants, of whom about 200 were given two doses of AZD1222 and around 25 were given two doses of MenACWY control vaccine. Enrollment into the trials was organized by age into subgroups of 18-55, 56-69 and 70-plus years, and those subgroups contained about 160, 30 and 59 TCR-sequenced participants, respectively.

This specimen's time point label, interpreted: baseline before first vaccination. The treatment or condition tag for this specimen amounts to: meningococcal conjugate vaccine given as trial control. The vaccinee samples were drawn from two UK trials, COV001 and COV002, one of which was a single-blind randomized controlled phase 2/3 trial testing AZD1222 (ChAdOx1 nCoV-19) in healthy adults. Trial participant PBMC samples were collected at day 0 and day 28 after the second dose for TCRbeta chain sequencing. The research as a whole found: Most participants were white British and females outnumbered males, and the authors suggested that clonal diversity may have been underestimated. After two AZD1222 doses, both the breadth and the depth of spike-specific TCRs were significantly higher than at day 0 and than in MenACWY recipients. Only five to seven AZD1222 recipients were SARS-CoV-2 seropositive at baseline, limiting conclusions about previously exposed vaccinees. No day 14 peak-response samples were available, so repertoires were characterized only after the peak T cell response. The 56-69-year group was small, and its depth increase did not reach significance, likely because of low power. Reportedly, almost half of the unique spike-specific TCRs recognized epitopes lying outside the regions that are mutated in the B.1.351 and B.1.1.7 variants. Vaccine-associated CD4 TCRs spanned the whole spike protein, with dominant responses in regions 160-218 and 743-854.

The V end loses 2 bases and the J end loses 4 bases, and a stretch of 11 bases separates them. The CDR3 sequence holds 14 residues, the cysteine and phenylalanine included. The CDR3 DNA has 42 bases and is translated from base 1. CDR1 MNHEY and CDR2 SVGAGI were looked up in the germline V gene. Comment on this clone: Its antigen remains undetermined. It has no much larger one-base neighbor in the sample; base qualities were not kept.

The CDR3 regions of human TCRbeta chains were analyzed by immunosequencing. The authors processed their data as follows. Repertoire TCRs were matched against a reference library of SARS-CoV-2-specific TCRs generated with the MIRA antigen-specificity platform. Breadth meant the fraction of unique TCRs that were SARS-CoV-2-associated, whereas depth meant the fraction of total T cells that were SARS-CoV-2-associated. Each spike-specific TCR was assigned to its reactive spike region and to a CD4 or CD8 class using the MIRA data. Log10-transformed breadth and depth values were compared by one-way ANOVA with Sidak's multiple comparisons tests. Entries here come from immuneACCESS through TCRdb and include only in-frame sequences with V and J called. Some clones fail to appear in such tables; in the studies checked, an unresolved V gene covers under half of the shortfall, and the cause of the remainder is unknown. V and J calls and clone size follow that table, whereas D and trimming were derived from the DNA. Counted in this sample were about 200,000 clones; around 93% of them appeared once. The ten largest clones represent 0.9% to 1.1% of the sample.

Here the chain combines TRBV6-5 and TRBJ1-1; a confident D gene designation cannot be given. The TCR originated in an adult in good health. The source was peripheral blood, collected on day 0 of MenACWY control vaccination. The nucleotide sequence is TGTGCCAGCAGTTACAGAGTTGGTAGCACTGAAGCTTTCTTT. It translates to CASSYRVGSTEAFF.